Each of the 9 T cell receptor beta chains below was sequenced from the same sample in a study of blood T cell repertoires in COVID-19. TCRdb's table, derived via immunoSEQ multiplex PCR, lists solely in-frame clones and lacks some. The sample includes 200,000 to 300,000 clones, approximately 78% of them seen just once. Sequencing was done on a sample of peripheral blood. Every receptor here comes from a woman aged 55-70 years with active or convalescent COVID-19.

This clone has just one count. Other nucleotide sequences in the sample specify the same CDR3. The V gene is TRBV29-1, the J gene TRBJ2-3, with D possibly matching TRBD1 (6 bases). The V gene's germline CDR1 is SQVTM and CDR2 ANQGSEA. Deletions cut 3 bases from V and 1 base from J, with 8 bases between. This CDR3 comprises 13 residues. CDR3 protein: CSVDRTGTDTQYF. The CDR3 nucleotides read TGCAGCGTTGACCGGACAGGCACAGATACGCAGTATTTT.

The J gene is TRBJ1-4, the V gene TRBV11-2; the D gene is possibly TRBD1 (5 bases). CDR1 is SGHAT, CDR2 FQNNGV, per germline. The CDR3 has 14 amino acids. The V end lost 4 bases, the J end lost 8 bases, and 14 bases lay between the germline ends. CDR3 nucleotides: TGTGCCAGCAGCTATAATCAGGGAGGGGAAAAACTGTTTTTT. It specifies CASSYNQGGEKLFF. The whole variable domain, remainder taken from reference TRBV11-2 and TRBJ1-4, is EAGVAQSPRYKIIEKRQSVAFWCNPISGHATLYWYQQILGQGPKLLIQFQNNGVVDDSQLPKDRFSAERLKGVDSTLKIQPAKLEDSAVYLCASSYNQGGEKLFFGSGTQLSVL.

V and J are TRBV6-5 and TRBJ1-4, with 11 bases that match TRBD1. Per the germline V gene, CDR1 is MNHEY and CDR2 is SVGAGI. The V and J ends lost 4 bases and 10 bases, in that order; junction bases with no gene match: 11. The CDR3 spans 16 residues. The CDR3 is CASSSNARDRGGKLFF. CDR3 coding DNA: TGTGCCAGCAGTTCAAACGCCCGGGACAGGGGGGGAAAACTGTTTTTT.

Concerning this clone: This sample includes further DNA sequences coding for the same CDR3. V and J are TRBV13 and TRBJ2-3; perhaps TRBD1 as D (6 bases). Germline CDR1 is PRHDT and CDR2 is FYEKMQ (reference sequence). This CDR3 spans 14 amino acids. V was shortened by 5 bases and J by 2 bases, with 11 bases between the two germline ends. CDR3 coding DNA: TGTGCCAGCAGCCTCAGGGGACCCACAGATACGCAGTATTTT. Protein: CASSLRGPTDTQYF.

CDR3 sequence reads: CASGLVGSSLNEQFF. Here the CDR3 DNA reads TGTGCTAGTGGTTTGGTTGGGAGCTCTCTCAATGAGCAGTTCTTC. V is TRBV12-5 and J is TRBJ2-1; possible D gene TRBD2, 5 bases. The CDR3 covers 15 residues. Germline V gene lookup returns CDR1 LGHNT and CDR2 FRNRAP. The V end lost 0 bases, the J end lost 6 bases, and 12 bases lay between the germline ends.

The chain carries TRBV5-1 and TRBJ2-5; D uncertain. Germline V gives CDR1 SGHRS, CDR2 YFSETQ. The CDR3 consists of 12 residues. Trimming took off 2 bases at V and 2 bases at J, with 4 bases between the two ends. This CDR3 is CASSLLQETQYF. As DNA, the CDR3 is TGCGCCAGCAGCTTACTTCAAGAGACCCAGTACTTC.

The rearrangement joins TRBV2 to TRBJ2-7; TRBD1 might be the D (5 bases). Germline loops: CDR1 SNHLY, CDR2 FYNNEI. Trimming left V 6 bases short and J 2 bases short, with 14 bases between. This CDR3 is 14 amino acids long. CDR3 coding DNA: TGTGCCAGCAGGTCACATGGGGCTACCTACGAGCAGTACTTC. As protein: CASRSHGATYEQYF. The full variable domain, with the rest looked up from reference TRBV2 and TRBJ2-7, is EPEVTQTPSHQVTQMGQEVILRCVPISNHLYFYWYRQILGQKVEFLVSFYNNEISEKSEIFDDQFSVERPDGSNFTLKIRSTKLEDSAMYFCASRSHGATYEQYFGPGTRLTVT.

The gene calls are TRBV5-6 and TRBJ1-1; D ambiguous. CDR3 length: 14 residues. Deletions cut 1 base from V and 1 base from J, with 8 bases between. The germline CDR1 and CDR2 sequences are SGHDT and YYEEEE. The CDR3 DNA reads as TGTGCCAGCAGCTTGTTCCCGGGGAACACTGAAGCTTTCTTT. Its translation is CASSLFPGNTEAFF.

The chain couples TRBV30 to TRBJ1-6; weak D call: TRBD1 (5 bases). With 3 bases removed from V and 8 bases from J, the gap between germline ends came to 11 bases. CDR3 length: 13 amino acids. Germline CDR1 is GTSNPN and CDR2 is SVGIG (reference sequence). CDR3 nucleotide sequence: TGTGCCTGGAGGGGGCCTGGGGATTCACCCCTCCACTTT. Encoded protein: CAWRGPGDSPLHF.